This T cell receptor beta chain stems from a study of T-cell reconstitution after alpha-beta-depleted transplantation in children. TCRbeta library preparation incorporated unique molecular identifiers. TCRdb called the PCR reads again in MiXCR, with one record for every CDR3 protein. The repertoire holds 700,000 to 950,000 distinct CDR3 sequences, approximately 15% seen once, with around 4.5% in the top ten. Whole-study results and caveats: In patients about two months after transplant, alpha-beta T cells reportedly arose from several hundred expanded graft clones.

This clonotype was detected ten times or more. The antigen is unknown. V was shortened by 6 bases and J by 9 bases, with 21 bases between the two germline ends. CDR3 length equals 15 residues. Germline CDR1 is MNHEY and CDR2 is SVGEGT. The sequencing here drew on PBMCs, mostly from graft donor cells, taken 360 days after TCRalphabeta/CD19-depleted stem cell transplant. This receptor was identified in a male patient aged 10-17 years who had a stem cell transplant for acute lymphoblastic leukemia, so the T cells may come from the graft donor. The chain combines TRBV6-2 or TRBV6-3 with TRBJ1-5, with a possible D match to TRBD1 (5 bases). CDR3 residues: CASSREQVKLRPQHF. CDR3 bases: TGTGCCAGCAGCCGAGAACAGGTCAAATTGCGGCCCCAGCATTTT.